Listed here are 7 T cell receptor beta chains from one sample, sequenced in a study of beta chain features in type 1 diabetes. Expressed TCRB transcripts got sequenced, as all isolated RNA was reverse transcribed. Sequenced by immunoSEQ multiplex PCR; TCRdb stores in-frame clones only, minus some. The data contain hundreds of thousands of clones, 11% to 15% of them singletons. Sequenced input: naive CD4+ T cells from blood. These receptors were taken from a young man in good health.

V usage is TRBV4-1 and J usage is TRBJ1-2; no clear D gene. Trimming pared 0 bases from V and 8 bases from J, leaving 13 bases between. CDR3 size: 14 residues. Germline-derived CDR1 and CDR2 are MGHRA and YSYEKL. CDR3 protein: CASSQEEGQRGYTF. DNA for the CDR3: TGCGCCAGCAGCCAAGAGGAGGGCCAGAGGGGCTACACCTTC.

The chain joins TRBV7-9 to TRBJ2-7, with a tentative D call TRBD2 (5 bases). The CDR3 loop spans 12 amino acids. Germline V gene sequence: CDR1 SEHNR, CDR2 FQNEAQ (reference sequence). The V end was cut by 8 bases, the J end by 6 bases, with 14 bases between. CDR3 amino acids: CASGRAAGEQYV. CDR3 sequence (DNA): TGTGCCAGCGGAAGAGCGGCGGGCGAGCAGTACGTC.

As DNA, the CDR3 is TGTGCCAGCTCACCAGGGTGGGGTTCCTACAATGAGCAGTTCTTC. Translating gives CASSPGWGSYNEQFF. The gene calls are TRBV18 and TRBJ2-1; D gene ambiguous. Trimming removed 2 bases from V and 1 base from J, with 9 bases in between. Germline CDR1 reads KGHSH; CDR2 reads LQKENI. The CDR3 covers 15 residues.

This clone was recorded a few times. The chain couples TRBV6-5 to TRBJ2-7; 10 nucleotides align to TRBD1. V gave up 2 bases and J gave up 4 bases; unmatched junction bases: 2. This CDR3 spans 14 amino acids. Germline V gives CDR1 MNHEY, CDR2 SVGAGI. CDR3 region: CASSYADRGYEQYV. The DNA for the CDR3 is TGTGCCAGCAGTTACGCGGACAGGGGGTACGAGCAGTACGTC.

The J gene is TRBJ2-7, the V gene TRBV11-2; the match to TRBD2 covers 12 bases. Trimming took 4 bases from V and 1 from J; bases not matched to a gene: 11. Per germline, CDR1 SGHAT and CDR2 FQNNGV. The CDR3 is 18 amino acids. This CDR3 reads CASSYLTSGGFISYEQYF. The DNA for the CDR3 is TGTGCCAGCAGCTACCTGACTAGCGGGGGATTCATTTCCTACGAGCAGTACTTC.

Regarding this clone: The same CDR3 is also encoded by other DNA sequences in this sample. The chain joins TRBV18 to TRBJ2-2; D gene ambiguous. V lost 2 bases to trimming and J lost 2 bases, with 0 bases between them. Per germline, CDR1 KGHSH and CDR2 LQKENI. This CDR3 contains 12 residues. CDR3 sequence (DNA): TGTGCCAGCTCACCAAACACCGGGGAGCTGTTTTTT. Its translation: CASSPNTGELFF.

This clone was seen a handful of times. The V call is TRBV11-3, the J call TRBJ2-5; tentatively, D is TRBD2 (5 bases). V was pared by 5 bases and J by 5 bases, with 12 bases between. This CDR3 contains 13 residues. Germline-derived CDR1 and CDR2 are SGHNT and YENEEA. CDR3 nucleotides: TGTGCCAGCAGCCACGGGGAGATGGAGACCCAGTACTTC. Amino acids: CASSHGEMETQYF.